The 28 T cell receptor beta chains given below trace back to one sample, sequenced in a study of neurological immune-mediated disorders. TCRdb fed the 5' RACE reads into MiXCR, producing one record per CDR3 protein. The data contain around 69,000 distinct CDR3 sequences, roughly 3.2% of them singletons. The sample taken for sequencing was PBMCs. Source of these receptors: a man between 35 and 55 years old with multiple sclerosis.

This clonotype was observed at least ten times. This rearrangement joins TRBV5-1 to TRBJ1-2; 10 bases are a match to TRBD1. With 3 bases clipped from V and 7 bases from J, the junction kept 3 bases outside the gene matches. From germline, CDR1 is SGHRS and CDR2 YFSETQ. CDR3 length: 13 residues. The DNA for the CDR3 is TGCGCCAGCAGCTCCGGGACAGGGGTTGGCTACACCTTC. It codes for CASSSGTGVGYTF.

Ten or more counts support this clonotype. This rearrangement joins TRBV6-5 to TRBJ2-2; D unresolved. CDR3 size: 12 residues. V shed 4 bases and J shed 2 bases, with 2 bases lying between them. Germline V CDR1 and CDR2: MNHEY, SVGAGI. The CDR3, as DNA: TGTGCCAGCAGTTCTAACACCGGGGAGCTGTTTTTT. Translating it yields CASSSNTGELFF.

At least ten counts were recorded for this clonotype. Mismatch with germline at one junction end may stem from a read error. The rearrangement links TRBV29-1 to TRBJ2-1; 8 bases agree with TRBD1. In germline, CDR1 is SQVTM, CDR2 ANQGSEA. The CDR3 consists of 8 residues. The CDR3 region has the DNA TGCAGCGCCGGGACAGGCAGCTTC. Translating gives CSAGTGSF.

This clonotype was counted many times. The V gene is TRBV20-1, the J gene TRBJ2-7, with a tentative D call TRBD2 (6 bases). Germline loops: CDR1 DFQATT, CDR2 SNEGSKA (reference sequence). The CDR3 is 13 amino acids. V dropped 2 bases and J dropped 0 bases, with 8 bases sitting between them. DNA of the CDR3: TGCAGTGCTAGATCGGGGGTCTCCTACGAGCAGTACTTC. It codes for CSARSGVSYEQYF.

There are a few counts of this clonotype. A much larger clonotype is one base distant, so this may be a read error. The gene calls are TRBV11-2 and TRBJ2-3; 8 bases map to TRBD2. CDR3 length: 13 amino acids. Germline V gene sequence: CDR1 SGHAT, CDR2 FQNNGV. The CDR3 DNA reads TGTGCCAGCAGCTCCAACGGGACTAGTGAGGCCCTTTTT. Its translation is CASSSNGTSEALF.

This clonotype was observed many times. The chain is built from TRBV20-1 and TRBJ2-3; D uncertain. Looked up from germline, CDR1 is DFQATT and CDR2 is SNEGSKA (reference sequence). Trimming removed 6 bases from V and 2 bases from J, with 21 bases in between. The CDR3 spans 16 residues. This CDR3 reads CSAFDPTGFATDTQYF. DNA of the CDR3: TGCAGTGCCTTTGACCCGACCGGCTTTGCCACAGATACGCAGTATTTT.

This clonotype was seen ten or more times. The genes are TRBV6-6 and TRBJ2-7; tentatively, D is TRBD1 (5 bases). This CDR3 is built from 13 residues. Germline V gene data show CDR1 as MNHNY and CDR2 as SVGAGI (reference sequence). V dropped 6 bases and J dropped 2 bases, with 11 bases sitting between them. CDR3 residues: CASSETAAYEQYF. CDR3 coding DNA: TGTGCCAGCAGCGAGACAGCAGCCTACGAGCAGTACTTC.

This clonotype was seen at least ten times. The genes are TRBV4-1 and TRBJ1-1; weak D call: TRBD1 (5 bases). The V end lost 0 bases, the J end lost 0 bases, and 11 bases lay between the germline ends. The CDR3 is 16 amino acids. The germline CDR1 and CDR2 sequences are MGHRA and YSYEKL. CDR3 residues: CASSQEGGRMNTEAFF. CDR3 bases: TGCGCCAGCAGCCAAGAGGGGGGACGGATGAACACTGAAGCTTTCTTT.

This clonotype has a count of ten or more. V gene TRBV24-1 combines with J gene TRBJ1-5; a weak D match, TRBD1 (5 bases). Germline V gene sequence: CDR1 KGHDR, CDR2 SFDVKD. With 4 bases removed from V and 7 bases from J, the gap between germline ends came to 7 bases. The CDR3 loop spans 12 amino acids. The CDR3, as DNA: TGTGCCACCAGTGAGGGGGACCAGCCCCAGCATTTT. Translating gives CATSEGDQPQHF.

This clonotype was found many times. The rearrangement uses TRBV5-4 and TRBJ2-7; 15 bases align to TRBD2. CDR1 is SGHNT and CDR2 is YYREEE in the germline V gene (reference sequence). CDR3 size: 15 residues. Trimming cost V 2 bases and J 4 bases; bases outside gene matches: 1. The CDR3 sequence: CASSLGTSGGYEQYF. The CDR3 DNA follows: TGTGCCAGCAGCTTAGGGACTAGCGGGGGGTACGAGCAGTACTTC.

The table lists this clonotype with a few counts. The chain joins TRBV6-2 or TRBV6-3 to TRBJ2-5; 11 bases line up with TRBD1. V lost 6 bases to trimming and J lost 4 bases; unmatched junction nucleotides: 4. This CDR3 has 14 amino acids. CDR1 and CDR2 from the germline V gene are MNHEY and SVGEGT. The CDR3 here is CASSTGTGGETQYF. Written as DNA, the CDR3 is TGTGCCAGCAGCACCGGGACAGGGGGAGAGACCCAGTACTTC.

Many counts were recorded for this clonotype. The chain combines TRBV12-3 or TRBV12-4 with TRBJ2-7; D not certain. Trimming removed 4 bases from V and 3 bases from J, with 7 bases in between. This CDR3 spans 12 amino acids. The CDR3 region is CASSWTDYEQYF. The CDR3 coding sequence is TGTGCCAGCAGTTGGACGGACTACGAGCAGTACTTC.

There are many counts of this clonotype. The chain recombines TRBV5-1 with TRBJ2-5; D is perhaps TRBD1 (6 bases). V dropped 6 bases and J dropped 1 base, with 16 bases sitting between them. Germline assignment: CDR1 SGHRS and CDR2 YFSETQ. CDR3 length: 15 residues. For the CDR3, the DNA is TGCGCCAGCAACTACATGACAGGACGCCAAGAGACCCAGTACTTC. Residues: CASNYMTGRQETQYF.

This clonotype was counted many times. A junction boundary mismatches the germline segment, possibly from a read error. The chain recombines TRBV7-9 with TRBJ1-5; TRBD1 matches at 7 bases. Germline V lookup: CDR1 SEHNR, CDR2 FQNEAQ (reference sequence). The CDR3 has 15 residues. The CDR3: CASSLTGAGDKTQNF. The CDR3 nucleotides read TGTGCCAGCAGCCTAACAGGGGCAGGGGATAAGACCCAGAATTTT.

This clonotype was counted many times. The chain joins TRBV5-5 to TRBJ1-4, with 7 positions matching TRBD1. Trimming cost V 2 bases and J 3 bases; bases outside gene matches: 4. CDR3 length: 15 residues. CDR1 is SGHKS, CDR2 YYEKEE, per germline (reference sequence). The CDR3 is CASSFSGQSNEKLFF. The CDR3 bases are TGTGCCAGCAGCTTTTCGGGACAGTCTAATGAAAAACTGTTTTTT.

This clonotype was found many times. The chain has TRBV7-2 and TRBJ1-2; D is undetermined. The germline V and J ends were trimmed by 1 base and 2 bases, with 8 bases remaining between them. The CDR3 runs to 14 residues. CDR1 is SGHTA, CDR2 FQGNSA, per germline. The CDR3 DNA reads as TGTGCCAGCAGCTTAGACTCTCTAAACTATGGCTACACCTTC. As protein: CASSLDSLNYGYTF.

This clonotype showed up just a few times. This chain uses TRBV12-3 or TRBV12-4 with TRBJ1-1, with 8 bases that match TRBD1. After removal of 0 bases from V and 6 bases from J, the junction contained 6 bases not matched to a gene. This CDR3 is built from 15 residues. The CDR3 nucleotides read TGTGCCAGCAGTTTAGCCGACAGGGGCTACGCTGAAGCTTTCTTT. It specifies CASSLADRGYAEAFF.

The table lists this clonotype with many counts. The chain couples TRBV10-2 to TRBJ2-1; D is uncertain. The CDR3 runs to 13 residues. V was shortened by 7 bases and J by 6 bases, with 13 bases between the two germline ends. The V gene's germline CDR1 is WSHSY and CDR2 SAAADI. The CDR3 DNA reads TGCGCCAGCACCGAACCCCTTCGCAATGAGCAGTTCTTC. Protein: CASTEPLRNEQFF.

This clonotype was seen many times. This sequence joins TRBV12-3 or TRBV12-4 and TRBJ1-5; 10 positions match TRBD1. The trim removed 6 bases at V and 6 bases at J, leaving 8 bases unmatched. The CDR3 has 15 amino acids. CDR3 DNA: TGTGCCAGCAGAATGGGGACAGGGGCAATTCAGCCCCAGCATTTT. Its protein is CASRMGTGAIQPQHF.

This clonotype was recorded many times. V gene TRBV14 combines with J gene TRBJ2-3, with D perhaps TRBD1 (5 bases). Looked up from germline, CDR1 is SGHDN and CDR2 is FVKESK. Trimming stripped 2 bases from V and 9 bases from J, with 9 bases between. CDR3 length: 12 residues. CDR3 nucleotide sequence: TGTGCCAGCAGCCAATGGCAGGGAACGCAGTATTTT. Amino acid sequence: CASSQWQGTQYF.

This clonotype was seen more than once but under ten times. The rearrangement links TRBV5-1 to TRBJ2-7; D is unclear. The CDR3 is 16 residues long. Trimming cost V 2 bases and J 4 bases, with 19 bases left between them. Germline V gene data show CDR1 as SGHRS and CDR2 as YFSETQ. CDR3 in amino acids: CASSFLPEKGFYEQYF. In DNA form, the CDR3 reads TGCGCCAGCAGCTTCTTACCAGAAAAGGGCTTTTACGAGCAGTACTTC.

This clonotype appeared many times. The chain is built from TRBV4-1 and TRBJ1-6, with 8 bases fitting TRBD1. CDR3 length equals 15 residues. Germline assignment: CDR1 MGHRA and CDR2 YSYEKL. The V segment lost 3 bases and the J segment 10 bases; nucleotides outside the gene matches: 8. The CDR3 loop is CASSQKDRAGSPLHF. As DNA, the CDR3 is TGCGCCAGCAGCCAGAAGGACAGGGCCGGATCACCCCTCCACTTT.

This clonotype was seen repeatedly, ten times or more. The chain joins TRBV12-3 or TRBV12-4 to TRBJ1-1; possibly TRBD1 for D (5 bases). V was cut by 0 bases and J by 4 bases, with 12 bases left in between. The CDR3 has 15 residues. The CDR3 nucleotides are TGTGCCAGCAGTTTAGCCGGGGCAGATTCCACTGAAGCTTTCTTT. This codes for CASSLAGADSTEAFF.

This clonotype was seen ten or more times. The CDR3 spells CAISGSSANTEAFF. The CDR3 bases are TGTGCCATCAGTGGATCGTCAGCGAACACTGAAGCTTTCTTT. The chain has TRBV10-3 and TRBJ1-1; D remains ambiguous. From germline, CDR1 is ENHRY and CDR2 SYGVKD. CDR3 length equals 14 residues. V dropped 4 bases and J dropped 1 base, with 10 bases sitting between them.

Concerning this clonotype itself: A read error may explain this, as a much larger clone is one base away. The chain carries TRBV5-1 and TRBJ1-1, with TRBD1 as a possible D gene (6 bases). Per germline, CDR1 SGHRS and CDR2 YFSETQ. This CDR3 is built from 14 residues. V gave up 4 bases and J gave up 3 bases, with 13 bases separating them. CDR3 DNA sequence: TGCGCCAGCAGCAGGACAGTGCTGGACACTGAAGCTTTCTTT. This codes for CASSRTVLDTEAFF.

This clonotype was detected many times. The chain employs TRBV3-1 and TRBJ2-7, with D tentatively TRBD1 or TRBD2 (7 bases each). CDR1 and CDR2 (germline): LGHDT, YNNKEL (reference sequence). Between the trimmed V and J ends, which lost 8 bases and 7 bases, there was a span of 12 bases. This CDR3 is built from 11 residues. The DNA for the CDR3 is TGTGCCAGCCAGGGGGGGTCGGAGCAGTACTTC. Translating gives CASQGGSEQYF.

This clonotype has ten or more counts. The CDR3 here is CASSSPGAAEAFF. The CDR3 bases are TGTGCCAGCAGCTCCCCAGGGGCCGCTGAAGCTTTCTTT. This sequence joins TRBV7-9 and TRBJ1-1, with D possibly TRBD1 on 6 matching bases. Looked up from germline, CDR1 is SEHNR and CDR2 is FQNEAQ (reference sequence). V dropped 4 bases and J dropped 6 bases, with 12 bases sitting between them. The CDR3 consists of 13 residues.

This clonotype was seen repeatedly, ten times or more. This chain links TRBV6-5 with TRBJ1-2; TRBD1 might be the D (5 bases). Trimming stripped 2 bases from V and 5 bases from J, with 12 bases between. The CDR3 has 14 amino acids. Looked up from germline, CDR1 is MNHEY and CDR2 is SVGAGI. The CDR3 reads CASSYGGEAYGYTF. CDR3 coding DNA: TGTGCCAGCAGTTACGGGGGGGAAGCTTATGGCTACACCTTC.